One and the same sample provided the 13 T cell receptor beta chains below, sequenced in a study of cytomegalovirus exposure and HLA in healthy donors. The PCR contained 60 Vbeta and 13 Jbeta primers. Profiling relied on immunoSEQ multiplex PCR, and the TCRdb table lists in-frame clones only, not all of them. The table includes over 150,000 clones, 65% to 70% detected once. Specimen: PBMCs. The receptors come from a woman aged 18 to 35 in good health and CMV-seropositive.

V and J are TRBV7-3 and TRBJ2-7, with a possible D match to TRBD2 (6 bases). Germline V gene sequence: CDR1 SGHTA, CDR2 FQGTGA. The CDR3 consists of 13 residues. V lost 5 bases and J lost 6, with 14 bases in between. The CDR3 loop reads CASSPFGGVEQYF. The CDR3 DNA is TGTGCCAGCAGCCCGTTCGGAGGGGTCGAGCAGTACTTC.

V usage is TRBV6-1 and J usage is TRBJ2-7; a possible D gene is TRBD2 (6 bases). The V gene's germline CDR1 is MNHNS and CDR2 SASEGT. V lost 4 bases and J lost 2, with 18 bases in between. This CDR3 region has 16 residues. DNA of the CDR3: TGTGCCAGCAGTGGGGTAATCGCAGCTAGCGCCTACGAGCAGTACTTC. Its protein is CASSGVIAASAYEQYF.

In DNA, the CDR3 is TGTGCCAGCTCACCAGGACAGAACTCTGGAAACACCATATATTTT. It translates to CASSPGQNSGNTIYF. This rearrangement joins TRBV18 to TRBJ1-3; tentative D call: TRBD1 (6 bases). Trimming left V 2 bases short and J 0 bases short, with 8 bases between. This CDR3 has 15 residues. Germline V lookup: CDR1 KGHSH, CDR2 LQKENI.

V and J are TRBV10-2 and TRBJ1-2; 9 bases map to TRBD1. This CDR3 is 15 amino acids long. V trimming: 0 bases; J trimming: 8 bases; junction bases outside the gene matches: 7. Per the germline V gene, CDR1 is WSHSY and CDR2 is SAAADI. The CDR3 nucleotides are TGCGCCAGCAGTGAGTCCTACACAGGGGGCGGGGGCTACACCTTC. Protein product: CASSESYTGGGGYTF.

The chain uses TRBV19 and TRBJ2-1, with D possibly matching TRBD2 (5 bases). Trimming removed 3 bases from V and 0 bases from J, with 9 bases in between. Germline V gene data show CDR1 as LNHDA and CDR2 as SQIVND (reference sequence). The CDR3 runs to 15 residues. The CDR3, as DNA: TGTGCCAGTAGTATTACAGACTACTCCTACAATGAGCAGTTCTTC. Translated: CASSITDYSYNEQFF.

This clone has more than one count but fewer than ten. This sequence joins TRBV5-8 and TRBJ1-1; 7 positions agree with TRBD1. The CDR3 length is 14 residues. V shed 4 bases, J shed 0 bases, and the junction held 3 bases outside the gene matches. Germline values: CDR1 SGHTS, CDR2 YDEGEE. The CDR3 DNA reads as TGTGCCAGCAGCACCGACAGGGTGAACACTGAAGCTTTCTTT. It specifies CASSTDRVNTEAFF. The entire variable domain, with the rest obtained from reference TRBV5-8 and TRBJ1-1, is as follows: EAGVTQSPTHLIKTRGQQATLRCSPISGHTSVYWYQQALGLGLQFLLWYDEGEERNRGNFPPRFSGRQFPNYSSELNVNALELEDSALYLCASSTDRVNTEAFFGQGTRLTVV.

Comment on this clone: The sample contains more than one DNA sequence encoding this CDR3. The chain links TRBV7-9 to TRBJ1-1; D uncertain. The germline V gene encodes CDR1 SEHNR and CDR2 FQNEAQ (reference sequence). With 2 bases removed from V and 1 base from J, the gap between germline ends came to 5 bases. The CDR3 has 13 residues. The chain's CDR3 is CASSLTENTEAFF. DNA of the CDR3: TGTGCCAGCAGCTTAACTGAGAACACTGAAGCTTTCTTT.

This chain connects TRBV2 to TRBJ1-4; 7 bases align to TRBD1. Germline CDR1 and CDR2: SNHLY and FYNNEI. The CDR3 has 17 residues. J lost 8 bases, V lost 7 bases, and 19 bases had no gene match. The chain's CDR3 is CASNPPRQGRRWEKLFF. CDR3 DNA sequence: TGTGCCAGCAATCCCCCGAGACAGGGAAGAAGGTGGGAAAAACTGTTTTTT.

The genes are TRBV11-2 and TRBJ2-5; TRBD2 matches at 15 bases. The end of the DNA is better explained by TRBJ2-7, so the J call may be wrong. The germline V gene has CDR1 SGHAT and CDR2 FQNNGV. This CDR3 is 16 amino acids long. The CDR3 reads CASSPSGTSGRNEQYF. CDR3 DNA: TGTGCCAGCAGCCCATCCGGGACTAGCGGGAGGAACGAGCAGTACTTC.

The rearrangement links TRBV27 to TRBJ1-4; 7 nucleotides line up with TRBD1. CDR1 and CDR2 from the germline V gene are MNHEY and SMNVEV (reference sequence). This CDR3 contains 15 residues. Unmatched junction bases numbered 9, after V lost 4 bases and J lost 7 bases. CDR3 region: CASSSAGGWSEKLFF. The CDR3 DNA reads TGTGCCAGCAGTTCCGCAGGGGGATGGAGTGAAAAACTGTTTTTT. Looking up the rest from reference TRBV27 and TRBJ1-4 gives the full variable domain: EAQVTQNPRYLITVTGKKLTVTCSQNMNHEYMSWYRQDPGLGLRQIYYSMNVEVTDKGDVPEGYKVSRKEKRNFPLILESPSPNQTSLYFCASSSAGGWSEKLFFGSGTQLSVL.

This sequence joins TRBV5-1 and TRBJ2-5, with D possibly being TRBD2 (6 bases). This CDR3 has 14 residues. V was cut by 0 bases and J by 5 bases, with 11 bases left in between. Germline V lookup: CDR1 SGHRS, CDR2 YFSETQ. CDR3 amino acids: CASSLGLDGETQYF. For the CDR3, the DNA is TGCGCCAGCAGCTTGGGACTAGATGGGGAGACCCAGTACTTC.

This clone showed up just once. CDR3 sequence (DNA): TGTGCCAGCAGCGTAGATCTACGGGTTGGGACCCAGTACTTC. It encodes CASSVDLRVGTQYF. The J gene is TRBJ2-5, the V gene TRBV9; D uncertain. The germline V and J ends were trimmed by 0 bases and 7 bases, with 13 bases remaining between them. Germline V gene lookup returns CDR1 SGDLS and CDR2 YYNGEE. This CDR3 contains 14 residues.

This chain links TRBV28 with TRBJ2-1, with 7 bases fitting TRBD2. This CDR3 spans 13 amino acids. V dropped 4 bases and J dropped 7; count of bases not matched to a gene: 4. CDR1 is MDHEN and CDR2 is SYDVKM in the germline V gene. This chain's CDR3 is CASSSSGANEQFF. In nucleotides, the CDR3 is TGTGCCAGCAGTTCGAGCGGGGCGAATGAGCAGTTCTTC. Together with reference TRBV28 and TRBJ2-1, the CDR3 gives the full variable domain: DVKVTQSSRYLVKRTGEKVFLECVQDMDHENMFWYRQDPGLGLRLIYFSYDVKMKEKGDIPEGYSVSREKKERFSLILESASTNQTSMYLCASSSSGANEQFFGPGTRLTVL.